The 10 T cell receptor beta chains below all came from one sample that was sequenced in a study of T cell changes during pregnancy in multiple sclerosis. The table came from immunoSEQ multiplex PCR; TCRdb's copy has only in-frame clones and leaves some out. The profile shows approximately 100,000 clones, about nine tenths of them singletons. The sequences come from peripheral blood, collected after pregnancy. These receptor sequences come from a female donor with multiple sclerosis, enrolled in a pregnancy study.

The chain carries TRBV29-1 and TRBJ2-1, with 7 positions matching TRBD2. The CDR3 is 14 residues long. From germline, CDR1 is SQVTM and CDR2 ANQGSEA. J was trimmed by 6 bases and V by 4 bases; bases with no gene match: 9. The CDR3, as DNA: TGCAGCGTTGGACGGACTAGTTTCGTCAATGAGCAGTTCTTC. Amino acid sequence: CSVGRTSFVNEQFF.

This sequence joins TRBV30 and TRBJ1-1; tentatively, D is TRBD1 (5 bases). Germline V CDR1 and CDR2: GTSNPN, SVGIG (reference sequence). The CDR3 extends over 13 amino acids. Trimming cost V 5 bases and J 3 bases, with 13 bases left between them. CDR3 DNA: TGTGCCTGGGCCAGGGATCTCTACACTGAAGCTTTCTTT. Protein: CAWARDLYTEAFF.

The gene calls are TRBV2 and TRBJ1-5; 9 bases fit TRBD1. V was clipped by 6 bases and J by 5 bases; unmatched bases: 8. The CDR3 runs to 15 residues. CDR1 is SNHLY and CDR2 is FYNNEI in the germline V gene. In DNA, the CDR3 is TGTGCCAGCAGGCCGGGACAGGGAAGGGATCAGCCCCAGCATTTT. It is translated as CASRPGQGRDQPQHF.

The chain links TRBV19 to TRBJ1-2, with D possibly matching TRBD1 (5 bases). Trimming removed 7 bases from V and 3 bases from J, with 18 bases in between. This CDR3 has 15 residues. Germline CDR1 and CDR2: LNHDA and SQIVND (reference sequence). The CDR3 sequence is CASTPGRGEYYGYTF. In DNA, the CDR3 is TGTGCCAGTACCCCCGGGAGAGGGGAATACTATGGCTACACCTTC.

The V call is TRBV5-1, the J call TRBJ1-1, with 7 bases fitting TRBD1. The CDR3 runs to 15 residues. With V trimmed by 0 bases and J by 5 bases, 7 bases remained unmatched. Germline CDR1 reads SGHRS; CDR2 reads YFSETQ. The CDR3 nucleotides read TGCGCCAGCAGCTTGGGTCAGGGGGAGATAACTGAAGCTTTCTTT. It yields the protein CASSLGQGEITEAFF.

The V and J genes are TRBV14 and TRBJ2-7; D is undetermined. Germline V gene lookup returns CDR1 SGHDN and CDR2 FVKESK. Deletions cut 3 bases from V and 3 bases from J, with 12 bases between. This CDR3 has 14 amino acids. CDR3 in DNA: TGTGCCAGCAGCCAGTGGCAGGATAACTACGAGCAGTACTTC. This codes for CASSQWQDNYEQYF.

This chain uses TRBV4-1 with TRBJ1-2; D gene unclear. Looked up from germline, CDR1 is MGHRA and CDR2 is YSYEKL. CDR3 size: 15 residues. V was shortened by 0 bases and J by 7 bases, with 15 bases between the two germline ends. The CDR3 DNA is TGCGCCAGCAGCCAAGATGACGAGGGATTCGCTGGCTACACCTTC. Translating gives CASSQDDEGFAGYTF.

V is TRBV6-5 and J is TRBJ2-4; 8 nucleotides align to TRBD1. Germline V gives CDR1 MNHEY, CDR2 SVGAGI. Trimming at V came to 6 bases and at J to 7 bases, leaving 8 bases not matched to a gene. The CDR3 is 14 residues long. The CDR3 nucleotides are TGTGCCAGCAGCCCTAGACAGGGGTCGAACATTCAGTACTTC. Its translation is CASSPRQGSNIQYF.

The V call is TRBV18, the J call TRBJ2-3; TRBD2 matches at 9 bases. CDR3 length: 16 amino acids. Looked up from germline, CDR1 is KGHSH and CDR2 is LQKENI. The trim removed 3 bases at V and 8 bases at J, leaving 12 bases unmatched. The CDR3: CASSPSQRGAKGTQYF. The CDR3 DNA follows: TGTGCCAGCTCACCGTCCCAGCGGGGGGCCAAGGGTACGCAGTATTTT.

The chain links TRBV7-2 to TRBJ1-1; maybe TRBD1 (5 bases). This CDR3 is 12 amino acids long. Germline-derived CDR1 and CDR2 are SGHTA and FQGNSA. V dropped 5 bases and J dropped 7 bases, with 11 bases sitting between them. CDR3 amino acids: CASSRGGFEAFF. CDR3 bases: TGTGCCAGCAGCCGGGGGGGGTTTGAAGCTTTCTTT.